The entry that follows covers one T cell receptor (beta chain) sequence. Measured with immunoSEQ multiplex PCR; TCRdb has only the in-frame clones, and not every one. The profile covers about 180,000 clones, with 90% to 95% appearing a single time and approximately 1.5% taken by the ten largest. The sample comes from a study of control samples from healthy donors and cancer patients. The source of this sequence is a man under 40 in good health. Sequencing used blood.

The CDR3 loop is CASSGSSYEQYF. Written as DNA, the CDR3 is TGTGCCTCATCGGGGAGCTCCTACGAGCAGTACTTC. This chain uses TRBV5-4 with TRBJ2-7; TRBD2 is a possible D gene (5 bases). The CDR3 is 12 residues long. Trimming removed 10 bases at V and 0 bases at J, with 11 bases between. Germline V CDR1 and CDR2: SGHNT, YYREEE (reference sequence).